These 10 T cell receptor delta chains were sequenced from one sample in a study of gamma-delta T cells after stem cell transplantation. TCRdb fed the RT-PCR reads into CATT to redo clone calling. The data hold fewer than 2,000 delta-chain clones, with approximately 7.5% observed a single time. The sequenced sample consisted of gamma-delta T cells. Receptors were obtained from a human donor. It is not recorded whose cells these are; they may come from a transplant donor.

This clone was detected a few times. With a far larger clone one base away, a read error is the likely cause. The chain couples TRDV2 to TRDJ1; TRDD3 aligns across 9 bases. Germline V CDR1 and CDR2: GEAIGNYY, EKD. With 1 base clipped from V and 0 bases from J, the junction kept 17 bases outside the gene matches. The length of the CDR3 is 20 residues. The CDR3 DNA sequence: TGTGCCTGTGACACTCTACGTACCGCGCTGGGGGATCTGTACACCGATAAACTCATCTTT. As protein: CACDTLRTALGDLYTDKLIF.

With respect to this clone: This likely traces to a read error, being one base from a far larger clone. The same CDR3 can be traced to other DNA sequences in this sample. The chain combines TRDV2 with TRDJ1, with a tentative D call TRDD3 (5 bases). With 0 bases removed from V and 0 bases from J, the gap between germline ends came to 16 bases. This CDR3 region has 17 residues. Germline CDR1 GEAIGNYY, CDR2 EKD. CDR3 nucleotides: TGTGCCTGTGACACCGTGGGCATACTTGGGGACACCGATAAACTCATCTTT. Amino acids: CACDTVGILGDTDKLIF.

Worth noting for this clone: Being one base from a much bigger clone, this may be a read error. The V and J genes are TRDV2 and TRDJ1, with D hard to call. There are 14 residues in the CDR3. CDR1 GEAIGNYY and CDR2 EKD come from the germline V gene. Between the trimmed V and J ends, which lost 1 base and 0 bases, there was a span of 8 bases. CDR3 sequence: CACDTVLHTDKLIF. CDR3 nucleotides: TGTGCCTGTGACACTGTACTCCACACCGATAAACTCATCTTT.

This clone was counted between two and nine times. A much larger clone lies one base from this, so it may be a read error. V usage is TRDV2 and J usage is TRDJ1; maybe TRDD3 (9 bases). The germline V gene has CDR1 GEAIGNYY and CDR2 EKD. This CDR3 is built from 20 residues. Trimming pared 6 bases from V and 1 base from J, leaving 32 bases between. Written as DNA, the CDR3 is TGTGCCTGTTCCAAACTCACTTCCTACGGGACTGGGGGACGCACCGATAAACTCATCTTT. Translation gives CACSKLTSYGTGGRTDKLIF.

About this clone: Possible read error: a much larger clone is one base away. This chain connects TRDV2 to TRDJ1; D is perhaps TRDD3 (9 bases). The CDR3 loop spans 20 amino acids. Germline loops: CDR1 GEAIGNYY, CDR2 EKD. Trimming took 6 bases from V and 0 from J, leaving 31 bases between them. CDR3 sequence reads: CACSTLTSYGTGGHTDKLIF. The CDR3 DNA follows: TGTGCCTGTTCCACACTCACTTCCTACGGGACTGGGGGACACACCGATAAACTCATCTTT.

This clone was seen only a few times. This DNA's translation differs at residue 8 from TCRdb's protein, which comes from a much larger clone; a read error is likely, and the protein shown is translated from the DNA. The chain links TRDV2 to TRDJ1; D might be TRDD3 (5 bases). V dropped 7 bases and J dropped 0 bases, with 20 bases sitting between them. CDR1 GEAIGNYY and CDR2 EKD come from the germline V gene. The length of the CDR3 is 16 residues. CDR3 nucleotides: TGTGCCTGCCATGAAGTACTGGAGGGTGACACCGATAAACTCATCTTT. Translating it yields CACHEVLEGDTDKLIF.

To note about this clone: TCRdb assigns this DNA the protein of a much larger clone, which departs from its translation at residue 5; this likely reflects a read error, and the protein shown comes from translating the DNA. V usage is TRDV2 and J usage is TRDJ1, with 13 bases fitting TRDD3. This CDR3 comprises 15 residues. Trimming cost V 3 bases and J 7 bases; bases outside gene matches: 7. Per germline, CDR1 GEAIGNYY and CDR2 EKD. DNA of the CDR3: TGTGCCTGTGACGCCGTACTGGGGGATACGGGTAAACTCATCTTT. It translates to CACDAVLGDTGKLIF.

As regards this clone: A far larger clone lies a single base away; this is likely a read error. This CDR3 is CACDGIRTGKLIF. CDR3 coding DNA: TGTGCCTGTGACGGGATACGAACCGGTAAACTCATCTTT. The V and J genes are TRDV2 and TRDJ1; 8 positions match TRDD3. The CDR3 is made up of 13 amino acids. Per germline, CDR1 GEAIGNYY and CDR2 EKD.

As for this clone: The protein given by TCRdb reflects a much larger clone and differs at residue 5 from this DNA's translation, likely from a read error; the protein shown is the DNA's translation. This chain uses TRDV2 with TRDJ1; 7 nucleotides align to TRDD3. Germline V gene lookup returns CDR1 GEAIGNYY and CDR2 EKD. The V gene end was trimmed by 2 bases and the J gene end by 4 bases; junction bases not matched to a gene: 18. The CDR3 is made up of 18 amino acids. The CDR3 bases are TGTGCCTGTGACATCGTGTCTGGGGGTCCCCCTCTGGGCGATAAACTCATCTTT. This sequence encodes CACDIVSGGPPLGDKLIF.

A remark on this clone: The protein recorded in TCRdb matches a much larger clone and deviates from this DNA's translation at residue 10, suggesting a read error; the protein here is obtained by translating the DNA. The rearrangement uses TRDV2 and TRDJ1; TRDD2 is a possible D gene (5 bases). This CDR3 is built from 16 residues. Germline values: CDR1 GEAIGNYY, CDR2 EKD. Trimming cost V 4 bases and J 3 bases, with 20 bases left between them. This CDR3 is CACEGLLSSSSDKLIF. DNA of the CDR3: TGTGCCTGTGAGGGCCTTCTCTCCTCTAGCTCCGATAAACTCATCTTT.